This T cell receptor beta chain was retrieved from a study of Graves' ophthalmopathy and Graves' hyperthyroidism. TCR beta CDR3 amplification used RNA transcripts. The library came from an HTBI-primed first-round RT-PCR and a second-round multiplex PCR. TCRdb reprocessed the multiplex PCR reads via MiXCR and lists one record per CDR3 protein. Among roughly 480,000 distinct CDR3 sequences, 13% to 15% were seen once, and the ten largest hold 8% to 10%. This clonotype occurred a few times. V lost 6 bases, J lost 2 bases, and 13 bases lay in between. There are 14 residues in the CDR3. CDR1 is MDHEN and CDR2 is SYDVKM in the germline V gene.

J is TRBJ2-5 and V is TRBV28; D is unresolved. The clonotype comes from a woman in her thirties with Graves' ophthalmopathy. The sequenced material came from blood. CDR3 amino acids: CASRVELAQETQYF. CDR3 nucleotide sequence: TGTGCCAGCAGGGTAGAGCTCGCGCAAGAGACCCAGTACTTC.